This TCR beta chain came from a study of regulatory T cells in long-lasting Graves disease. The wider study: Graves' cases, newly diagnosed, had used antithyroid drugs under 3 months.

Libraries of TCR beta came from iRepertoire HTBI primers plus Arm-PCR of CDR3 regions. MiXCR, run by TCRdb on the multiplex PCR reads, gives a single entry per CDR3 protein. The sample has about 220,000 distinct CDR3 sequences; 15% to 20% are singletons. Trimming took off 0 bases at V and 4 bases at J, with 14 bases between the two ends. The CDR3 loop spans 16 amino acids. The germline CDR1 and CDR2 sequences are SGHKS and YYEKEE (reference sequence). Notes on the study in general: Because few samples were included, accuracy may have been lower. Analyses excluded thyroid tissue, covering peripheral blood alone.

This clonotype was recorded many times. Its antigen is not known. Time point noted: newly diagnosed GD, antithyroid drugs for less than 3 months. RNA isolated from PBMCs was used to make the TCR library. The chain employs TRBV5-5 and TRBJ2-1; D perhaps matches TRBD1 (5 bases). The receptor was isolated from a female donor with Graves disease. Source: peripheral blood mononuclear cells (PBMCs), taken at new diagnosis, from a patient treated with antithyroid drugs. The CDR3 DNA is TGTGCCAGCAGCTTGGATTTGGGGCCTCCATACAATGAGCAGTTCTTC. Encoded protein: CASSLDLGPPYNEQFF. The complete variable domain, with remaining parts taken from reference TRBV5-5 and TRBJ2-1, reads DAGVTQSPTHLIKTRGQQVTLRCSPISGHKSVSWYQQVLGQGPQFIFQYYEKEERGRGNFPDRFSARQFPNYSSELNVNALLLGDSALYLCASSLDLGPPYNEQFFGPGTRLTVL.